Presented here are 15 T cell receptor beta chains from one specimen sequenced in a study of siplizumab effects on memory and regulatory T cells. Only in-frame clones appear in the TCRdb table, and some are missing; sequencing was by immunoSEQ multiplex PCR. The table includes roughly 68,000 clones, just over 95% detected once. Material: naive CD8+ T cells sorted from blood. These receptors were obtained from a human donor in good health.

With regard to this clone: One junction end does not reproduce the germline sequence, and a read error may be involved. The chain has TRBV19 and TRBJ2-7, with D possibly matching TRBD1 (6 bases). CDR1 is LNHDA, CDR2 SQIVND, per germline (reference sequence). The CDR3 runs to 10 residues. The CDR3 spells CASRHDTGPF. Written as DNA, the CDR3 is TGTGCCAGTCGGCACGATACAGGGCCTTTC.

The V gene is TRBV13, the J gene TRBJ1-2, with TRBD1 as a possible D gene (6 bases). There are 16 residues in the CDR3. CDR1 and CDR2 (germline): PRHDT, FYEKMQ (reference sequence). With 0 bases removed from V and 6 bases from J, the gap between germline ends came to 17 bases. DNA of the CDR3: TGTGCCAGCAGCTTAGGAGTGGGGTGGGGGCGAGATGGCTACACCTTC. This encodes CASSLGVGWGRDGYTF.

The chain uses TRBV5-4 and TRBJ1-1; D is perhaps TRBD1 (5 bases). The CDR3 covers 15 residues. The germline V and J ends were trimmed by 6 bases and 0 bases, with 15 bases remaining between them. CDR1 is SGHNT and CDR2 is YYREEE in the germline V gene (reference sequence). This chain's CDR3 is CASNPAGGLNTEAFF. For the CDR3, the DNA is TGTGCCAGCAACCCCGCGGGGGGGTTGAACACTGAAGCTTTCTTT.

The chain has TRBV19 and TRBJ1-6, with unresolved D. Trimming left V 5 bases short and J 7 bases short, with 6 bases between. Germline V gene lookup returns CDR1 LNHDA and CDR2 SQIVND (reference sequence). The CDR3 is 12 amino acids. The CDR3: CASSPLNSPLHF. The CDR3 DNA sequence: TGTGCCAGTAGTCCCTTAAATTCACCCCTCCACTTT.

The rearrangement uses TRBV28 and TRBJ2-7, with 8 bases fitting TRBD1. Germline CDR1 MDHEN, CDR2 SYDVKM. The CDR3 has 16 residues. V lost 6 bases and J lost 4; bases outside the gene matches: 14. Here the CDR3 DNA reads TGTGCCAGCAGCCGAACCGGAGGACAGGGTTGGTACGAGCAGTACTTC. Its protein is CASSRTGGQGWYEQYF.

J is TRBJ1-1 and V is TRBV9; 9 nucleotides match TRBD1. CDR1 is SGDLS, CDR2 YYNGEE, per germline. Trimming cost V 4 bases and J 1 base; bases outside gene matches: 2. This CDR3 spans 14 amino acids. CDR3 bases: TGTGCCAGCAGCCAGGGACAGGGGAACACTGAAGCTTTCTTT. Translation gives CASSQGQGNTEAFF. Full variable domain (outside the CDR3, taken from reference TRBV9 and TRBJ1-1): DSGVTQTPKHLITATGQRVTLRCSPRSGDLSVYWYQQSLDQGLQFLIQYYNGEERAKGNILERFSAQQFPDLHSELNLSSLELGDSALYFCASSQGQGNTEAFFGQGTRLTVV.

This clone was seen once. DNA of the CDR3: TGTGCCAGTAACCCGGGCAACACTGAAGCTTTCTTT. As protein: CASNPGNTEAFF. The chain carries TRBV19 and TRBJ1-1, with D unresolved. Trimming shortened V by 7 bases and J by 2 bases, and 8 bases separated the two germline ends. This CDR3 contains 12 residues. The germline CDR1 and CDR2 sequences are LNHDA and SQIVND (reference sequence).

V is TRBV7-3 and J is TRBJ1-1; TRBD1 is a possible D gene (6 bases). The CDR3 sequence is 15 residues long. The germline CDR1 and CDR2 sequences are SGHTA and FQGTGA. The V and J ends lost 5 bases and 4 bases respectively, with 17 bases between them. DNA for the CDR3: TGTGCCAGCAGCCCCGCCCTCGGGGACATCACTGAAGCTTTCTTT. Translating gives CASSPALGDITEAFF.

V gene TRBV11-2 combines with J gene TRBJ1-1; D uncertain. CDR3 length: 12 residues. CDR1 is SGHAT, CDR2 FQNNGV, per germline. Trimming removed 2 bases from V and 2 bases from J, with 3 bases in between. CDR3 nucleotide sequence: TGTGCCAGCAGCTTACACAACACTGAAGCTTTCTTT. This sequence encodes CASSLHNTEAFF.

Of note for this clone: The same CDR3 is also encoded by other DNA sequences in this sample. The V call is TRBV9, the J call TRBJ2-1; possibly TRBD1 or TRBD2 for D (5 bases each). This CDR3 contains 14 residues. The germline gives CDR1 SGDLS, CDR2 YYNGEE. The ends were cut back, 3 bases at V and 2 bases at J, with 9 bases in the middle. The CDR3 here is CASSAGTAYNEQFF. The CDR3 DNA reads TGTGCCAGCAGCGCCGGGACGGCCTACAATGAGCAGTTCTTC.

The V call is TRBV9, the J call TRBJ2-3, with TRBD2 matching over 7 bases. J was trimmed by 0 bases and V by 1 base; bases with no gene match: 5. Germline V gives CDR1 SGDLS, CDR2 YYNGEE. There are 16 residues in the CDR3. The CDR3 is CASSVFLAASTDTQYF. CDR3 in DNA: TGTGCCAGCAGCGTATTCCTAGCGGCGAGCACAGATACGCAGTATTTT.

V is TRBV5-6 and J is TRBJ1-4, with D unresolved. V was shortened by 2 bases and J by 6 bases, with 11 bases between the two germline ends. CDR3 length: 14 amino acids. Germline-derived CDR1 and CDR2 are SGHDT and YYEEEE. The CDR3, as DNA: TGTGCCAGCAGCTTTGAGGGCTCCGATGAAAAACTGTTTTTT. It specifies CASSFEGSDEKLFF.

This chain links TRBV7-9 with TRBJ2-1; a weak D match, TRBD2 (5 bases). Germline V CDR1 and CDR2: SEHNR, FQNEAQ (reference sequence). The CDR3 totals 13 residues. V was trimmed by 7 bases and J by 6 bases, leaving 13 bases between them. CDR3 sequence: CASILGGFNEQFF. The CDR3 nucleotides are TGTGCCAGCATCCTCGGAGGTTTCAATGAGCAGTTCTTC. Variable domain in full (rest from reference TRBV7-9 and TRBJ2-1): DTGVSQNPRHKITKRGQNVTFRCDPISEHNRLYWYRQTLGQGPEFLTYFQNEAQLEKSRLLSDRFSAERPKGSFSTLEIQRTEQGDSAMYLCASILGGFNEQFFGPGTRLTVL.

V and J are TRBV5-1 and TRBJ1-1; D remains ambiguous. In germline, CDR1 is SGHRS, CDR2 YFSETQ. The germline V and J ends were trimmed by 0 bases and 0 bases, with 3 bases remaining between them. The CDR3 extends over 13 amino acids. CDR3 DNA sequence: TGCGCCAGCAGCTTGGTGGTGAACACTGAAGCTTTCTTT. Amino acid sequence: CASSLVVNTEAFF.

V is TRBV19 and J is TRBJ2-1; possibly TRBD1 for D (6 bases). The CDR3 has 16 amino acids. Germline lookup yields CDR1 LNHDA and CDR2 SQIVND (reference sequence). The germline V and J ends were trimmed by 7 bases and 2 bases, with 18 bases remaining between them. The CDR3 region has the DNA TGTGCCAGTACCCCACAGGGAGATCTCGCCTACAATGAGCAGTTCTTC. Amino acids: CASTPQGDLAYNEQFF.